Listed below are T cell receptor beta chains from one sample, sequenced in a study of blood T cell repertoires in COVID-19. Data came from immunoSEQ multiplex PCR; TCRdb stores just in-frame clones and leaves some out. The sample has 99,000 or so clones; 85% to 90% are singletons. Source material: peripheral blood. These receptor sequences come from a human donor in a cohort sampled during active COVID-19. The CDR3 runs from the conserved cysteine through the conserved F or W. The D gene is left open where the match is weak. For some rows the clone size is stated as once, few or many, or as a class when expanded; others skip it.

clone_size	j_call	d_call	v_call	cdr3_aa	cdr3_nt
once	TRBJ2-1	TRBD1	TRBV11-2	CASSLRLGGQRSNEQFF	TGTGCCAGCAGCCTCCGATTAGGGGGACAGAGATCTAATGAGCAGTTCTTC
few	TRBJ2-1	TRBD2	TRBV11-2	CASSSRLAGNEQFF	TGTGCCAGCAGCTCGCGACTAGCGGGGAATGAGCAGTTCTTC
.	TRBJ2-5	.	TRBV5-6	CASSLGVRETQYF	TGTGCCAGCAGCCTGGGAGTGAGGGAGACCCAGTACTTC
.	TRBJ2-5	TRBD2	TRBV5-1	CASSLGLAGGQETQYF	TGCGCCAGCAGCTTGGGCCTAGCGGGAGGGCAAGAGACCCAGTACTTC
.	TRBJ2-1	.	TRBV27	CASSRSGGLYSYNEQFF	TGTGCCAGCAGTCGTAGCGGAGGTCTTTACTCCTACAATGAGCAGTTCTTC
.	TRBJ1-1	.	TRBV6-5	CASTPGRMNTEAFF	TGTGCCAGCACTCCAGGGAGGATGAACACTGAAGCTTTCTTT
.	TRBJ2-3	TRBD2	TRBV7-2	CASRPRLAGGRAAQYF	TGTGCCAGCAGGCCTCGACTAGCGGGGGGGCGGGCGGCGCAGTATTTT
.	TRBJ2-5	TRBD2	TRBV19	CASSTGTNKAQYF	TGTGCCAGTAGTACCGGGACTAATAAGGCCCAGTACTTC
.	TRBJ2-7	TRBD1	TRBV11-3	CASSALTGAREQYF	TGTGCCAGCAGCGCCCTCACAGGGGCCCGCGAGCAGTACTTC
.	TRBJ1-1	TRBD1	TRBV12-3/TRBV12-4	CASSYRGITEAFF	TGTGCCAGCAGTTACAGGGGGATCACTGAAGCTTTCTTT
.	TRBJ1-2	.	TRBV29-1	CSVGQNYGYTF	TGCAGCGTTGGACAGAACTATGGCTACACCTTC
.	TRBJ2-1	.	TRBV6-2/TRBV6-3	CASSYVRPGVYNEQFF	TGTGCCAGCAGTTACGTAAGGCCAGGGGTCTACAATGAGCAGTTCTTC
.	TRBJ1-5	.	TRBV5-4	CASSVGGGIPLPQHF	TGTGCCAGCAGCGTGGGTGGGGGGATACCTCTGCCCCAGCATTTT
.	TRBJ2-7	TRBD2	TRBV18	CASSSLQSGSGYEQYF	TGTGCCAGCTCATCCCTACAGAGCGGGAGTGGCTACGAGCAGTACTTC
.	TRBJ1-1	.	TRBV5-1	CASRREGHTEAFF	TGCGCCAGCAGGAGGGAGGGGCACACTGAAGCTTTCTTT
.	TRBJ2-7	TRBD1	TRBV6-1	CASSEGTGGPSYEQYF	TGTGCCAGCAGTGAAGGTACAGGGGGCCCATCCTACGAGCAGTACTTC
.	TRBJ2-3	.	TRBV4-2	CASSHIGSDTQYF	TGTGCCAGCAGCCACATCGGGTCCGATACGCAGTATTTT
.	TRBJ1-1	TRBD1	TRBV11-3	CASSSHMGQGGNTEAFF	TGTGCCAGCAGCTCCCACATGGGACAGGGCGGGAACACTGAAGCTTTCTTT
.	TRBJ2-7	TRBD2	TRBV2	CATAGGPYEQYF	TGTGCCACTGCGGGGGGCCCCTACGAGCAGTACTTC
.	TRBJ1-3	.	TRBV5-5	CASSSEVLKVNTIYF	TGTGCCAGCAGCTCGGAGGTCCTCAAAGTAAACACCATATATTTT
.	TRBJ2-7	TRBD2	TRBV7-3	CASSLSPAGDMGEQYF	TGTGCCAGCAGCTTATCGCCAGCGGGGGATATGGGGGAGCAGTACTTC
.	TRBJ2-1	TRBD2	TRBV10-2	CASSSVPGLGVGNEQFF	TGCGCCAGCAGTTCAGTCCCGGGACTAGGGGTCGGAAATGAGCAGTTCTTC
.	TRBJ1-1	.	TRBV20-1	CSASLPSGTEAFF	TGCAGTGCTAGTCTGCCGTCGGGGACTGAAGCTTTCTTT
.	TRBJ2-4	.	TRBV9	CASSVGLPGDIQYF	TGTGCCAGCAGCGTTGGGCTACCGGGGGACATTCAGTACTTC
once	TRBJ2-1	.	TRBV5-1	CASSLRRDGYNEQFF	TGCGCCAGCAGCTTGAGGCGGGACGGGTACAATGAGCAGTTCTTC
.	TRBJ2-7	TRBD1	TRBV28	CASSLPGQKYF	TGTGCCAGCAGTTTGCCGGGACAGAAGTACTTC
.	TRBJ2-7	TRBD1	TRBV5-1	CASSPTGQGPYEQYF	TGCGCCAGCAGCCCAACCGGACAGGGTCCCTACGAGCAGTACTTC
.	TRBJ2-7	TRBD2	TRBV7-9	CASSLGRVRLAGFDEQYF	TGTGCCAGCAGCTTAGGGCGGGTCAGACTAGCGGGGTTCGACGAGCAGTACTTC
once	TRBJ2-7	.	TRBV7-9	CASSSGSGSYEQYF	TGTGCCAGCAGCTCCGGGTCGGGCTCCTACGAGCAGTACTTC
.	TRBJ1-2	.	TRBV29-1	CSVEDWAPLGGGYTF	TGCAGCGTTGAAGATTGGGCACCGTTAGGTGGTGGCTACACCTTC
few	TRBJ1-5	.	TRBV12-3/TRBV12-4	CASRYSNQPQHF	TGTGCCAGCAGGTATAGCAATCAGCCCCAGCATTTT
.	TRBJ2-1	.	TRBV9	CASSEGQNNEQFF	TGTGCCAGCAGTGAAGGACAGAACAATGAGCAGTTCTTC
.	TRBJ2-3	TRBD2	TRBV7-6	CASSRGTSGFTDTQYF	TGTGCCAGCAGCAGAGGGACTAGCGGATTCACAGATACGCAGTATTTT
.	TRBJ2-5	TRBD2	TRBV11-2	CASSLDWKTSGYF	TGTGCCAGCAGCTTAGATTGGAAGACTAGCGGGTACTTC
.	TRBJ2-1	.	TRBV11-2	CASSLARFGGQFF	TGTGCCAGCAGCTTAGCGAGGTTTGGGGGCCAGTTCTTC
.	TRBJ2-7	TRBD2	TRBV10-3	CAISELAGVDEQYF	TGTGCCATCAGTGAATTAGCGGGAGTTGACGAGCAGTACTTC
.	TRBJ2-4	TRBD1	TRBV6-5	CASSNRGKNIQYF	TGTGCCAGCAGTAACAGGGGGAAAAACATTCAGTACTTC
.	TRBJ1-5	TRBD1	TRBV6-6	CASSLNRDRGQPQHF	TGTGCCAGCAGCCTAAACCGGGACAGAGGGCAGCCCCAGCATTTT
few	TRBJ1-3	.	TRBV27	CASSYSPAGNTIYF	TGTGCCAGCAGTTACTCCCCCGCTGGAAACACCATATATTTT
few	TRBJ2-5	TRBD2	TRBV9	CASSVGSGGETQYF	TGTGCCAGCAGCGTAGGTTCCGGGGGGGAGACCCAGTACTTC
.	TRBJ1-1	.	TRBV30	CAWSTPGGMGPEAFF	TGTGCCTGGAGTACTCCTGGGGGGATGGGTCCTGAAGCTTTCTTT
.	TRBJ1-1	.	TRBV7-8	CASSSTRLDPNTEAFF	TGTGCCAGCAGCTCGACTAGACTCGATCCGAACACTGAAGCTTTCTTT
.	TRBJ1-2	TRBD1	TRBV11-2	CASSLGTGDVYGYTF	TGTGCCAGCAGCTTAGGGACAGGGGACGTCTATGGCTACACCTTC
.	TRBJ2-5	TRBD1	TRBV6-1	CASSEGQGVQGTQYF	TGTGCCAGCAGTGAGGGACAGGGGGTTCAGGGGACCCAGTACTTC
.	TRBJ1-2	.	TRBV7-3	CASSPEPDSLSFNGYTF	TGTGCCAGCAGCCCAGAACCGGACAGTCTTTCTTTTAATGGCTACACCTTC
once	TRBJ2-5	.	TRBV5-4	CASSLGQQETQYF	TGTGCCAGCAGCTTGGGGCAGCAAGAGACCCAGTACTTC
.	TRBJ2-1	.	TRBV28	CASMEGAKGNEQFF	TGTGCCAGCATGGAGGGGGCCAAGGGCAATGAGCAGTTCTTC
.	TRBJ2-1	TRBD2	TRBV7-3	CASSLSGLAGPYNEQFF	TGTGCCAGCAGCTTAAGCGGGCTAGCGGGGCCATACAATGAGCAGTTCTTC
once	TRBJ1-2	.	TRBV28	CASIQGPNYGYTF	TGTGCCAGCATTCAGGGCCCTAACTATGGCTACACCTTC
.	TRBJ2-6	.	TRBV14	CASSRSGTPLSGANVLTF	TGTGCCAGCAGTCGCTCCGGGACACCACTCTCTGGGGCCAACGTCCTGACTTTC
.	TRBJ2-7	.	TRBV28	CASRDKYYEQYF	TGTGCCAGCAGGGACAAATACTACGAGCAGTACTTC
.	TRBJ2-5	TRBD2	TRBV2	CASRAFVTGGPETQYF	TGTGCCAGCAGGGCCTTTGTCACGGGAGGGCCTGAGACCCAGTACTTC